Listed below are T cell receptor beta chains from one sample, sequenced in a study of CD8 T cells in Susac syndrome. TCRdb used MiXCR to reprocess the immunoSEQ multiplex PCR reads, holding one entry per CDR3 protein. In the table there are nearly 200,000 distinct CDR3 sequences, roughly 96% of which are singletons. Sequencing input: CD4+ T cells from PBMCs. These TCRs come from a human donor with multiple sclerosis. Both conserved end residues are part of each CDR3. Each record gives: CDR3 length, V gene, J gene, CDR3 protein.

>13|TRBV20-1|TRBJ2-5
CSARRLVQETQYF
>13|TRBV3-1|TRBJ2-4
CASSQSGGNIQYF
>14|TRBV27|TRBJ1-1
CASSFDRAGTEAFF
>15|TRBV20-1|TRBJ2-3
CSARSLAGVTDTQYF
>13|TRBV5-4|TRBJ2-5
CASSLAVQETQYF
>17|TRBV5-4|TRBJ2-1
CASSPRNHESSYNEQFF
>13|TRBV30|TRBJ1-1
CAWSRTQGYEAFF
>13|TRBV7-9|TRBJ1-6
CASSLARDSPLHF
>12|TRBV12-3/TRBV12-4|TRBJ2-5
CASSLAKETQYF
>14|TRBV30|TRBJ1-1
CAWRVQGVNTEAFF
>12|TRBV29-1|TRBJ2-5
CSVGSLGETQYF
>11|TRBV29-1|TRBJ2-1
CSVEFYNEQFF
>16|TRBV11-2|TRBJ2-1
CASSPPSLAGYNEQFF
>14|TRBV12-5|TRBJ2-2
CASGQGPNTGELFF
>14|TRBV20-1|TRBJ1-1
CSAIHGTPNTEAFF
>10|TRBV30|TRBJ2-5
CAWAAETQYF
>12|TRBV20-1|TRBJ2-2
CSARTDTGELFF
>13|TRBV7-3|TRBJ1-1
CASSADRRAEAFF
>15|TRBV5-1|TRBJ2-7
CASSLGAGVPYEQYF
>15|TRBV18|TRBJ2-1
CASSSAQGSYNEQFF
>14|TRBV9|TRBJ1-1
CASSVRGMNTEAFF
>13|TRBV20-1|TRBJ2-1
CSAKSEGTYEQFF
>13|TRBV24-1|TRBJ2-4
CATSAQGGGIQYF
>12|TRBV12-3/TRBV12-4|TRBJ2-1
CASRLRSNEQFF
>15|TRBV14|TRBJ2-1
CASSLAGSSYNEQFF
>17|TRBV6-1|TRBJ1-6
CASSSPGQGAYNSPLHF
>15|TRBV24-1|TRBJ2-1
CATSDPLDSSNEQFF
>20|TRBV11-3|TRBJ2-2
CASSLSLGQGPGSNTGELFF
>11|TRBV30|TRBJ1-1
CAWTARGEAFF
>14|TRBV28|TRBJ2-1
CASRSGTPHNEQFF
>14|TRBV20-1|TRBJ2-1
CSANAGGSYNEQFF
>15|TRBV18|TRBJ2-5
CASSSLEHPQETQYF
>15|TRBV18|TRBJ2-7
CASSPPTPLWGEQYF
>15|TRBV3-1|TRBJ1-1
CASSQDSWGNTEAFF
>15|TRBV5-4|TRBJ2-5
CAASPYGSRGETQYF
>13|TRBV5-6|TRBJ2-7
CASSLGSTYEQYF
>14|TRBV7-9|TRBJ1-1
CASSPNRDDTEAFF